The entry below gives a single T cell receptor beta chain sequence along with its context. Its antigen is not identified. These data come from a study of cytomegalovirus exposure and HLA in healthy donors. In the study overall: An early data release held tens of millions of unique TCRs from HLA-typed donors. Notes on the study in general: Serostatus for CMV was the only available immune exposure information. Most TCR sequences were uncommon, yet certain public TCRs appeared in many donors. TCR beta V- and J-gene trimming, according to a later analysis, was linked to a missense DCLRE1C variant.

The PCR ran on 60 Vbeta and 13 Jbeta primers. Produced via immunoSEQ multiplex PCR; TCRdb's table is partial and in-frame only. The sample records tens of thousands of clones, 60% to 80% being singletons. V lost 0 bases, J lost 8 bases, and 4 bases stayed unmatched. The CDR3 length is 14 residues. Germline V gene sequence: CDR1 LGHNA, CDR2 YNFKEQ. The rearrangement joins TRBV4-2 to TRBJ1-2, with 9 bases lining up with TRBD1. The receptor was isolated from a man in his thirties or forties in good health and CMV-seronegative. The material sequenced was PBMCs. CDR3 nucleotide sequence: TGTGCCAGCAGCCAAGAATTAACAGGGGGCGGCTACACCTTC. Its translation is CASSQELTGGGYTF.